The 23 T cell receptor beta chains given below trace back to one sample, sequenced in a study of T cell responses to AZD1222 COVID-19 vaccine. Data came from immunoSEQ multiplex PCR; TCRdb stores just in-frame clones and leaves some out. The sample records about 110,000 clones, 86% being singletons. The sequenced sample was peripheral blood, obtained on day 0 of AZD1222 vaccination. These receptors came from an adult in good health.

The chain combines TRBV5-1 with TRBJ2-5, with D possibly TRBD1 on 5 matching bases. Per the germline V gene, CDR1 is SGHRS and CDR2 is YFSETQ. The CDR3 loop spans 14 amino acids. Between the trimmed V and J ends, which lost 8 bases and 1 base, there was a span of 15 bases. CDR3 residues: CASAIGVAQETQYF. The CDR3 DNA sequence: TGCGCCAGTGCTATAGGGGTGGCCCAAGAGACCCAGTACTTC.

The rearrangement joins TRBV28 to TRBJ1-2; 8 positions agree with TRBD1. V shed 4 bases, J shed 4 bases, and the junction held 5 bases outside the gene matches. The CDR3 has 14 amino acids. CDR1 MDHEN and CDR2 SYDVKM come from the germline V gene. The CDR3 sequence is CASSSPGQAYGYTF. For the CDR3, the DNA is TGTGCCAGCAGTTCCCCGGGACAGGCCTATGGCTACACCTTC.

The chain carries TRBV6-5 and TRBJ2-1, with D possibly matching TRBD2 (6 bases). Trimming took off 2 bases at V and 12 bases at J, with 20 bases between the two ends. This CDR3 has 15 residues. In germline, CDR1 is MNHEY, CDR2 SVGAGI. CDR3 sequence (DNA): TGTGCCAGCAGTTACGATCGGGACTCCACTCAAGGGCAGTTCTTC. Amino acid sequence: CASSYDRDSTQGQFF.

V gene TRBV7-9 combines with J gene TRBJ1-4, with 9 bases lining up with TRBD1. CDR1 SEHNR and CDR2 FQNEAQ come from the germline V gene (reference sequence). This CDR3 has 17 residues. V lost 1 base, J lost 3 bases, and 6 bases stayed unmatched. CDR3 residues: CASSLGTGGASNEKLFF. The CDR3 DNA is TGTGCCAGCAGCTTAGGCACAGGGGGCGCGTCTAATGAAAAACTGTTTTTT.

The chain is built from TRBV12-3 or TRBV12-4 and TRBJ1-1; D remains unclear. This CDR3 region has 13 residues. V was cut by 10 bases and J by 0 bases, with 12 bases left in between. CDR3 bases: TGTGCCACCACCCAACACCTGAACACTGAAGCTTTCTTT. Its protein product is CATTQHLNTEAFF.

The rearrangement joins TRBV28 to TRBJ1-4, with D unclear. The CDR3 runs 14 residues. Germline CDR1 reads MDHEN; CDR2 reads SYDVKM. The V end was cut by 5 bases, the J end by 1 base, with 8 bases between. Here the CDR3 DNA reads TGTGCCAGCAGTATGGAGTTAACTAATGAAAAACTGTTTTTT. It is translated as CASSMELTNEKLFF. Drawing the rest from reference TRBV28 and TRBJ1-4, the complete variable domain is DVKVTQSSRYLVKRTGEKVFLECVQDMDHENMFWYRQDPGLGLRLIYFSYDVKMKEKGDIPEGYSVSREKKERFSLILESASTNQTSMYLCASSMELTNEKLFFGSGTQLSVL.

This clone has just one count. The rearrangement links TRBV24-1 to TRBJ2-6, with no clear D. From germline, CDR1 is KGHDR and CDR2 SFDVKD. The CDR3 sequence is 13 residues long. Trimming pared 4 bases from V and 2 bases from J, leaving 2 bases between. In DNA form, the CDR3 reads TGTGCCACCAGTGAGGCTGGGGCCAACGTCCTGACTTTC. It is translated as CATSEAGANVLTF.

V and J are TRBV24-1 and TRBJ1-5; a possible D gene is TRBD1 (5 bases). CDR3 length: 15 amino acids. CDR1 is KGHDR and CDR2 is SFDVKD in the germline V gene. The V and J ends lost 4 bases and 5 bases respectively, with 14 bases between them. The CDR3 region is CATSDTDSVHQPQHF. CDR3 in DNA: TGTGCCACCAGTGACACAGACAGTGTCCATCAGCCCCAGCATTTT.

CDR3 sequence: CATSRDPVPANYGYTF. DNA for the CDR3: TGTGCCACCAGCAGAGATCCCGTCCCTGCTAACTATGGCTACACCTTC. The chain has TRBV15 and TRBJ1-2; D unclear. Trimming left V 0 bases short and J 0 bases short, with 11 bases between. The CDR3 covers 16 residues. Germline-derived CDR1 and CDR2 are LNHNV and YYDKDF (reference sequence).

This rearrangement joins TRBV18 to TRBJ1-1; D is possibly TRBD1 (5 bases). CDR3 length: 12 amino acids. CDR1 and CDR2 from the germline V gene are KGHSH and LQKENI. Trimming removed 8 bases at V and 1 base at J, with 8 bases between. The CDR3 DNA is TGTGCCAGCCACGGGGGGAACACTGAAGCTTTCTTT. This codes for CASHGGNTEAFF.

By sample fraction, this clone is medium-sized. The rearrangement uses TRBV6-1 and TRBJ2-2, with 7 bases fitting TRBD1. V lost 4 bases, J lost 0 bases, and 11 bases stayed unmatched. Looked up from germline, CDR1 is MNHNS and CDR2 is SASEGT. CDR3 length: 18 amino acids. This CDR3 is CASSGGFAGTANTGELFF. CDR3 sequence (DNA): TGTGCCAGCAGTGGCGGATTTGCCGGGACAGCGAACACCGGGGAGCTGTTTTTT.

The table lists this clone with a few counts. CDR3 loop: CASSLVSRETQYF. In DNA, the CDR3 is TGTGCCAGCAGCTTAGTCTCCAGGGAGACCCAGTACTTC. The chain joins TRBV7-9 to TRBJ2-5, with D unresolved. The CDR3 totals 13 residues. V lost 1 base, J lost 5 bases, and 8 bases lay in between. Germline CDR1 and CDR2: SEHNR and FQNEAQ (reference sequence).

CDR3 DNA: TGTGCCAGCAGCTTGGACGAGAGACAGGACAATGAGCAGTTCTTC. It codes for CASSLDERQDNEQFF. The genes are TRBV5-4 and TRBJ2-1; possibly TRBD1 for D (6 bases). The germline gives CDR1 SGHNT, CDR2 YYREEE (reference sequence). V was clipped by 0 bases and J by 5 bases, with 12 bases between them. CDR3 length: 15 residues.

The genes are TRBV27 and TRBJ2-1; D is undetermined. Trimming cost V 2 bases and J 0 bases, with 8 bases left between them. This CDR3 is 15 amino acids long. Germline CDR1 is MNHEY and CDR2 is SMNVEV (reference sequence). The DNA of the CDR3 is TGTGCCAGCAGTTTAGCCTGGAGCTCCTACAATGAGCAGTTCTTC. Amino acids: CASSLAWSSYNEQFF.

The V gene is TRBV19, the J gene TRBJ1-5; tentative D call: TRBD1 (5 bases). CDR3 size: 16 residues. The germline V gene has CDR1 LNHDA and CDR2 SQIVND (reference sequence). V was trimmed by 5 bases and J by 1 base, leaving 15 bases between them. The CDR3: CASSDPPGRSNQPQHF. The CDR3, as DNA: TGTGCCAGTAGTGACCCCCCGGGACGAAGCAATCAGCCCCAGCATTTT.

The chain has TRBV7-3 and TRBJ1-5, with 7 bases fitting TRBD1. The CDR3 is 14 amino acids. The junction had 3 bases not matched to a gene; V was cut back by 1 base and J by 6 bases. Germline lookup yields CDR1 SGHTA and CDR2 FQGTGA. CDR3 amino acids: CASSLMAGGQPQHF. The CDR3 DNA follows: TGTGCCAGCAGCTTAATGGCAGGGGGTCAGCCCCAGCATTTT.

The J gene is TRBJ1-3, the V gene TRBV12-3 or TRBV12-4; D ambiguous. Trimming took 0 bases from V and 5 from J, leaving 5 bases between them. The CDR3 consists of 13 residues. The CDR3 protein is CASSLAGRNTIYF. For the CDR3, the DNA is TGTGCCAGCAGTTTAGCAGGGCGAAACACCATATATTTT.

This sequence joins TRBV5-1 and TRBJ2-7, with D possibly matching TRBD1 (5 bases). The germline V gene encodes CDR1 SGHRS and CDR2 YFSETQ. Trimming stripped 0 bases from V and 2 bases from J, with 12 bases between. The CDR3 covers 15 residues. This CDR3 is CASSLGQSPTYEQYF. The CDR3 bases are TGCGCCAGCAGCTTGGGACAGAGTCCTACCTACGAGCAGTACTTC.

The J gene is TRBJ2-3, the V gene TRBV9; 7 nucleotides agree with TRBD2. This CDR3 spans 17 amino acids. CDR1 is SGDLS, CDR2 YYNGEE, per germline. The ends lost 0 bases at V and 7 bases at J; junction bases unmatched: 14. CDR3 nucleotide sequence: TGTGCCAGCAGCGTAGATCCAGCGGGGTTAGTTGGAAATACGCAGTATTTT. Translated, it gives CASSVDPAGLVGNTQYF.

J is TRBJ2-1 and V is TRBV6-2 or TRBV6-3; TRBD1 aligns across 9 bases. J was trimmed by 5 bases and V by 6 bases; bases with no gene match: 11. CDR3 length: 16 amino acids. Germline V gene data show CDR1 as MNHEY and CDR2 as SVGEGT. CDR3: CASSTDRQGGNNEQFF. CDR3 nucleotides: TGTGCCAGCAGCACCGATCGACAGGGGGGGAACAATGAGCAGTTCTTC.

The rearrangement joins TRBV29-1 to TRBJ1-1; D possibly corresponds to TRBD1 (6 bases). The V gene lost 3 bases and the J gene lost 4 bases, with 18 bases spanning the gap. Per germline, CDR1 SQVTM and CDR2 ANQGSEA. The CDR3 sequence is 15 residues long. The CDR3 reads CSVDWGGDRTTEAFF. CDR3 sequence (DNA): TGCAGCGTTGACTGGGGTGGTGACAGGACCACTGAAGCTTTCTTT.

J is TRBJ2-3 and V is TRBV6-6; the D is unclear. Between the trimmed V and J ends, which lost 7 bases and 0 bases, there was a span of 11 bases. The CDR3 contains 14 residues. Germline assignment: CDR1 MNHNY and CDR2 SVGAGI (reference sequence). The CDR3 is CASTGPWSTDTQYF. Here the CDR3 DNA reads TGTGCCAGCACTGGTCCCTGGAGCACAGATACGCAGTATTTT.

V and J are TRBV7-9 and TRBJ1-2; D perhaps matches TRBD1 (6 bases). The CDR3 loop spans 16 amino acids. Trimming took off 2 bases at V and 2 bases at J, with 15 bases between the two ends. Germline assignment: CDR1 SEHNR and CDR2 FQNEAQ (reference sequence). CDR3 amino acids: CASSLLTPGTNYGYTF. CDR3 sequence (DNA): TGTGCCAGCAGCTTACTAACCCCCGGGACAAACTATGGCTACACCTTC.